Listed below are T cell receptor beta chains from one sample, sequenced in a study of beta chain features in type 1 diabetes. Libraries were prepared by immunoSEQ multiplex PCR; TCRdb keeps only in-frame clonotypes and omits some of them. The profile covers some 220,000 clones, with 11% appearing a single time and over 1% taken by the ten largest. Sequenced: central memory CD4+ T cells from blood. These receptor sequences come from a man aged 18 to 35 in good health. CDR3s include the opening cysteine and the closing phenylalanine or tryptophan. The D gene is left open where the match is weak. Not all rows give a size; the values are once, few, many and, for expanded clones, a class.

size,V,D,J,CDR3,DNA
few,TRBV19,NA,TRBJ1-1,CASRMSRGQSSIAEAFF,TGTGCCAGTAGGATGTCCAGGGGTCAGAGTAGTATCGCTGAAGCTTTCTTT
NA,TRBV30,NA,TRBJ2-3,CAWSVRSAGKADTQYF,TGTGCCTGGAGTGTACGGTCGGCCGGAAAGGCAGATACGCAGTATTTT
many,TRBV30,NA,TRBJ2-7,CAWSPQAVRSYEQYF,TGTGCCTGGAGCCCGCAGGCTGTCCGCTCCTACGAGCAGTACTTC
NA,TRBV30,NA,TRBJ2-3,CAWSRASGTDTQYF,TGTGCCTGGAGTCGGGCTTCGGGCACAGATACGCAGTATTTT
many,TRBV29-1,NA,TRBJ2-7,CSVTDRSSYEQYF,TGCAGCGTAACGGACCGCAGCTCCTACGAGCAGTACTTC
few,TRBV29-1,TRBD2,TRBJ2-3,CSGLGLAANTDTQYF,TGCAGCGGCCTCGGACTAGCGGCCAACACAGATACGCAGTATTTT
NA,TRBV11-2,NA,TRBJ2-1,CASSLGAFSYNEQFF,TGTGCCAGCAGCTTAGGGGCCTTCTCCTACAATGAGCAGTTCTTC
NA,TRBV18,NA,TRBJ2-3,CASSPPLGDTDTQYF,TGTGCCAGCTCACCACCGTTGGGAGACACAGATACGCAGTATTTT
NA,TRBV30,NA,TRBJ2-5,CAWSQQTIQETQYF,TGTGCCTGGAGCCAACAAACCATCCAAGAGACCCAGTACTTC
many,TRBV7-3,TRBD2,TRBJ2-3,CASSLIAGGDTQYF,TGTGCCAGCAGCTTAATAGCGGGTGGAGATACGCAGTATTTT
NA,TRBV29-1,NA,TRBJ1-1,CSGRAGNTEAFF,TGCAGCGGTAGGGCTGGGAACACTGAAGCTTTCTTT
few,TRBV7-2,TRBD1,TRBJ2-4,CASGRDRAENIQYF,TGTGCCAGCGGGAGAGACAGGGCGGAAAACATTCAGTACTTC
NA,TRBV7-8,NA,TRBJ2-3,CASSDRETSTDTQYF,TGTGCCAGTTCAGACCGGGAAACTAGCACAGATACGCAGTATTTT
few,TRBV29-1,NA,TRBJ2-5,CSVEEQETQYF,TGCAGCGTTGAGGAACAGGAGACCCAGTACTTC
few,TRBV6-1,NA,TRBJ2-5,CASSEPGRVGKETQYF,TGTGCCAGCAGTGAACCCGGCAGGGTGGGGAAAGAGACCCAGTACTTC
NA,TRBV6-6,NA,TRBJ1-5,CASSFSRGGYQPQHF,TGTGCCAGCAGTTTTTCTCGGGGGGGGTATCAGCCCCAGCATTTT
NA,TRBV27,TRBD1,TRBJ1-1,CASSLFGTGVKEEAFF,TGTGCCAGCAGTTTATTCGGGACAGGGGTCAAGGAAGAAGCTTTCTTT
NA,TRBV11-2,NA,TRBJ2-7,CASQGPSYEQYF,TGTGCCAGCCAAGGCCCCTCCTACGAGCAGTACTTC
few,TRBV6-6,NA,TRBJ2-7,CASSLDGESSYEQYF,TGTGCCAGCAGCCTAGACGGGGAGAGCTCCTACGAGCAGTACTTC
NA,TRBV5-1,NA,TRBJ2-1,CASSLSRAQHNEQFF,TGCGCCAGCAGCTTGTCGCGGGCCCAGCACAATGAGCAGTTCTTC
NA,TRBV11-3,TRBD2,TRBJ2-1,CASSESGSPYNEQFF,TGTGCCAGCAGCGAAAGCGGGAGTCCCTACAATGAGCAGTTCTTC
few,TRBV30,NA,TRBJ2-1,CACLPESGTGNEQFF,TGTGCCTGCCTCCCCGAGAGCGGTACGGGCAATGAGCAGTTCTTC
NA,TRBV5-4,NA,TRBJ2-1,CASSRYLYNEQFF,TGTGCCAGCAGCAGGTACCTATACAATGAGCAGTTCTTC
once,TRBV5-1,TRBD1,TRBJ2-1,CASRGTGGPNEQFF,TGCGCCAGCAGAGGGACAGGGGGCCCCAATGAGCAGTTCTTC
many,TRBV7-9,NA,TRBJ2-3,CASSSWTSTDTQYF,TGTGCCAGCAGCTCGTGGACGAGCACAGATACGCAGTATTTT
few,TRBV2,TRBD2,TRBJ2-7,CASSEMAGGRQQYF,TGTGCCAGCAGTGAAATGGCGGGAGGCCGGCAGCAGTACTTC
few,TRBV7-2,TRBD1,TRBJ2-7,CASSLVGQGISYEQYF,TGTGCCAGCAGCTTAGTCGGACAGGGAATTTCATACGAGCAGTACTTC
few,TRBV29-1,TRBD1,TRBJ2-7,CSVAPWGGTGSNEQYF,TGCAGCGTTGCCCCATGGGGCGGGACAGGGTCTAACGAGCAGTACTTC
few,TRBV5-1,TRBD2,TRBJ2-1,CASSLTSGPEQFF,TGCGCCAGCAGCTTGACTAGCGGACCCGAGCAGTTCTTC
NA,TRBV7-3,TRBD1,TRBJ1-1,CASSLNPGTGDIEAFF,TGTGCCAGCAGCTTAAATCCCGGGACAGGGGATATTGAAGCTTTCTTT
many,TRBV7-9,NA,TRBJ1-1,CASSFLPGTGAEAFF,TGTGCCAGCAGCTTCCTCCCCGGGACCGGGGCTGAAGCTTTCTTT
NA,TRBV18,NA,TRBJ2-7,CASSAGGAYEQYF,TGTGCCAGCTCAGCCGGGGGCGCCTACGAGCAGTACTTC
NA,TRBV14,NA,TRBJ2-2,CASSPGTNTGELFF,TGTGCCAGCAGCCCCGGGACTAACACCGGGGAGCTGTTTTTT
few,TRBV2,NA,TRBJ2-1,CASSEGPGRQTNEQFF,TGTGCCAGCAGTGAGGGCCCAGGTAGACAGACCAATGAGCAGTTCTTC
NA,TRBV29-1,TRBD2,TRBJ2-2,CSGGGTSGSIGELFF,TGCAGCGGGGGCGGGACTAGCGGGAGCATCGGGGAGCTGTTTTTT
few,TRBV5-8,TRBD2,TRBJ2-1,CASSQRATSGFYNEQFF,TGTGCCAGCAGCCAGAGGGCGACTAGCGGGTTCTACAATGAGCAGTTCTTC
many,TRBV30,NA,TRBJ2-4,CAWGRDSGTRYF,TGTGCCTGGGGCCGGGACTCCGGTACACGGTACTTC
few,TRBV5-4,NA,TRBJ2-1,CASSRDLTYNEQFF,TGTGCCAGCAGCCGCGACCTTACGTACAATGAGCAGTTCTTC
NA,TRBV7-2,NA,TRBJ1-2,CASSPGPGGYGYTF,TGTGCCAGCAGCCCGGGACCGGGTGGATATGGCTACACCTTC
few,TRBV7-2,NA,TRBJ2-5,CASSSWATSGTQYF,TGTGCCAGCAGCTCCTGGGCCACGTCAGGGACCCAGTACTTC
few,TRBV7-2,TRBD1,TRBJ1-2,CASSLGTGLYGYTF,TGTGCCAGCAGCTTAGGGACAGGGCTCTATGGCTACACCTTC
few,TRBV7-9,NA,TRBJ2-7,CASSTDHYEQYF,TGTGCCAGCAGCACGGACCACTACGAGCAGTACTTC
few,TRBV7-9,NA,TRBJ2-1,CASSLSLSYEFF,TGTGCCAGCAGCTTAAGTTTGAGTTATGAGTTCTTC
few,TRBV4-3,TRBD2,TRBJ2-1,CASPSRGGSRSYNEQFF,TGCGCCAGCCCGAGTCGTGGCGGGAGCCGTTCCTACAATGAGCAGTTCTTC
NA,TRBV9,TRBD2,TRBJ2-3,CASSEPKGGLAGADTQYF,TGTGCCAGCAGCGAACCTAAGGGAGGGCTAGCGGGAGCCGATACGCAGTATTTT
few,TRBV18,TRBD2,TRBJ2-3,CASSATSGNTDTQYF,TGTGCCAGCTCGGCGACTAGCGGAAACACAGATACGCAGTATTTT
few,TRBV7-2,NA,TRBJ2-7,CASSLIGAAYEQYF,TGTGCCAGCAGTCTTATAGGGGCGGCCTACGAGCAGTACTTC
few,TRBV4-1,TRBD1,TRBJ2-1,CASSLLGGRGYNEQFF,TGCGCCAGCAGCCTGTTAGGGGGCAGGGGATACAATGAGCAGTTCTTC